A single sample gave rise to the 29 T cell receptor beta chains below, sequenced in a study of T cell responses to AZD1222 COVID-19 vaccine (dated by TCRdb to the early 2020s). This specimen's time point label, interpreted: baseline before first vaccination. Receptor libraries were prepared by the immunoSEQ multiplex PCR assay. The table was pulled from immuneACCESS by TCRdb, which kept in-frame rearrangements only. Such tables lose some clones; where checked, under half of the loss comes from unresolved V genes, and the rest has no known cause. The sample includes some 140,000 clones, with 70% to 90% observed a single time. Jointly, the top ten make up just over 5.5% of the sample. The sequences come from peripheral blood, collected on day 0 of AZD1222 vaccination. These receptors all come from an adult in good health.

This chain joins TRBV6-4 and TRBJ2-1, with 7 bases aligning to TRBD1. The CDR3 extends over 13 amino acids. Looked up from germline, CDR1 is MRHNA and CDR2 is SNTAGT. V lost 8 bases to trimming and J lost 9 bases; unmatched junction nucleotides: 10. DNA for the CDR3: TGTGCCAGCTCGGCAGGGGACAGCTCTGAGCAGTTCTTC. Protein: CASSAGDSSEQFF.

CDR3 nucleotide sequence: TGCGCCAGCAGCCAAGTAGGGCAGAAGAACACTGAAGCTTTCTTT. This translates into CASSQVGQKNTEAFF. The V and J genes are TRBV4-1 and TRBJ1-1; no definite D call. With 1 base removed from V and 1 base from J, the gap between germline ends came to 10 bases. Germline V gene sequence: CDR1 MGHRA, CDR2 YSYEKL. CDR3 length: 15 residues.

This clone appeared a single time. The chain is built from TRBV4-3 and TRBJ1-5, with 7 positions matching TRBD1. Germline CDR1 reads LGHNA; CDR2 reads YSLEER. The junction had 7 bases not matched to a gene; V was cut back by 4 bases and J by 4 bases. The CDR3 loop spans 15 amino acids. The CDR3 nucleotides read TGCGCCAGCAGCCTGACAGGGACTGGAAATCAGCCCCAGCATTTT. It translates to CASSLTGTGNQPQHF.

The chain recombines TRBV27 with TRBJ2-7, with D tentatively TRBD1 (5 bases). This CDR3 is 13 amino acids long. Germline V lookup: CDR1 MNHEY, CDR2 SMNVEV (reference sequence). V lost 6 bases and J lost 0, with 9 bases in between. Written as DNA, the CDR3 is TGTGCCAGCAGGGACAACCCCTCCTACGAGCAGTACTTC. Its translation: CASRDNPSYEQYF.

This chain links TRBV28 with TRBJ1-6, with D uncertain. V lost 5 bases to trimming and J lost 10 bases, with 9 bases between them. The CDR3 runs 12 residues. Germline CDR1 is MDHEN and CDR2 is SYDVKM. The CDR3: CASSKLKSPLHF. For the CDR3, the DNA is TGTGCCAGCAGTAAACTAAAATCACCCCTCCACTTT.

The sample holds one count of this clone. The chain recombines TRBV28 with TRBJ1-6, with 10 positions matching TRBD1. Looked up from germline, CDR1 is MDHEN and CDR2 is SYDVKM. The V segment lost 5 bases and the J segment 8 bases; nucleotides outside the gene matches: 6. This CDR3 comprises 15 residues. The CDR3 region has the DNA TGTGCCAGCAGTCCATGGGGGACAGGGGATTCACCCCTCCACTTT. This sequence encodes CASSPWGTGDSPLHF.

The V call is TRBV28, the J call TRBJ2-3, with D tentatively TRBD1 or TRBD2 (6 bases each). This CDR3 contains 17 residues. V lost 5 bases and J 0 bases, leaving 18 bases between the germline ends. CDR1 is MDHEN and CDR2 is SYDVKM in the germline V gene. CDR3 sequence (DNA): TGTGCCAGCAGTGGGGGGACATTTAGGACTAGCACAGATACGCAGTATTTT. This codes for CASSGGTFRTSTDTQYF.

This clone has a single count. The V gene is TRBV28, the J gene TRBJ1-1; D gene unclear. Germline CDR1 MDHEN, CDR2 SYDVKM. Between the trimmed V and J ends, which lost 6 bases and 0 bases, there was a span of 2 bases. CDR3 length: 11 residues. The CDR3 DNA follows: TGTGCCAGCAGGATGAACACTGAAGCTTTCTTT. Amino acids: CASRMNTEAFF.

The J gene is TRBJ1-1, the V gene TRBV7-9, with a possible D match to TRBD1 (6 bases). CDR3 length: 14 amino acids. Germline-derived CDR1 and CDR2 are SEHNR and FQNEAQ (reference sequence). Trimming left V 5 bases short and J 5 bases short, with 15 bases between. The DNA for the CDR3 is TGTGCCAGCAGCCCGCCACAGGGATTGACTGAAGCTTTCTTT. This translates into CASSPPQGLTEAFF.

The CDR3 coding sequence is TGTGCCAGCAGCTTGGGTGTTTACAACACCGGGGAGCTGTTTTTT. It specifies CASSLGVYNTGELFF. The chain links TRBV5-6 to TRBJ2-2; no firm D call. CDR3 length: 15 residues. Trimming pared 0 bases from V and 2 bases from J, leaving 8 bases between. Germline-derived CDR1 and CDR2 are SGHDT and YYEEEE.

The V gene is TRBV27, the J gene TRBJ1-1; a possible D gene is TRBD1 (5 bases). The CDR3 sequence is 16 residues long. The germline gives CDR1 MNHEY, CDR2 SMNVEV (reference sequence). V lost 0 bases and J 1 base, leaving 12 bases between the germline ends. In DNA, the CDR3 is TGTGCCAGCAGTTTATCACCGGGACGACAGAACACTGAAGCTTTCTTT. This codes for CASSLSPGRQNTEAFF.

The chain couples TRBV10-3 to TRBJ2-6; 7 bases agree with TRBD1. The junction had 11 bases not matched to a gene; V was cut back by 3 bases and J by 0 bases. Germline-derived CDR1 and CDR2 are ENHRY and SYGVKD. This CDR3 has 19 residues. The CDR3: CAISDKGDRASSGANVLTF. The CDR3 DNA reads TGTGCCATCAGTGACAAAGGCGACAGGGCAAGCTCTGGGGCCAACGTCCTGACTTTC.

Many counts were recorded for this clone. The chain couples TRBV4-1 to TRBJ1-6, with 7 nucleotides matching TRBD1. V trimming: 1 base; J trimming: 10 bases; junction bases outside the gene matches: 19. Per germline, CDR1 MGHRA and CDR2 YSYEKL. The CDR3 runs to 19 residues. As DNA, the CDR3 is TGCGCCAGCAGCCAAGTCATTCGGACGGCGAGGGGGCTTCAATCACCCCTCCACTTT. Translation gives CASSQVIRTARGLQSPLHF.

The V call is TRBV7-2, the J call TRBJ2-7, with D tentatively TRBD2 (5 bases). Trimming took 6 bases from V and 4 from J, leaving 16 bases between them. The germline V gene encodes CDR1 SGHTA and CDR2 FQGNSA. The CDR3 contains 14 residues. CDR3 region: CASSRGSKAYEQYF. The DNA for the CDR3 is TGTGCCAGCAGTCGCGGGTCAAAGGCATACGAGCAGTACTTC.

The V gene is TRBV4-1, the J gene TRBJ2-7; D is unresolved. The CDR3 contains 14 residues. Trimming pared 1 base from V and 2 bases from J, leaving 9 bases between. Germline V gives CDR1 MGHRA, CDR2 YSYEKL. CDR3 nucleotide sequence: TGCGCCAGCAGCCAAGTCGGACGGGCCTACGAGCAGTACTTC. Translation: CASSQVGRAYEQYF.

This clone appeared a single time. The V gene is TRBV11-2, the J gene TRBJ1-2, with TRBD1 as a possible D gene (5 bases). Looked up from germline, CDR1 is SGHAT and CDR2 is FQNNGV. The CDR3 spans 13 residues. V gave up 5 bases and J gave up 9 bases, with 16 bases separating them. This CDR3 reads CASSVGTASRYTF. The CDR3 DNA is TGTGCCAGCAGCGTCGGGACGGCCTCGCGCTACACCTTC.

The CDR3 here is CASSEREAPYEQYF. The DNA for the CDR3 is TGTGCCAGCTCTGAGCGGGAGGCCCCCTACGAGCAGTACTTC. The rearrangement joins TRBV5-6 to TRBJ2-7, with 9 bases that match TRBD2. The ends lost 7 bases at V and 2 bases at J; junction bases unmatched: 7. This CDR3 has 14 amino acids. Germline V gives CDR1 SGHDT, CDR2 YYEEEE.

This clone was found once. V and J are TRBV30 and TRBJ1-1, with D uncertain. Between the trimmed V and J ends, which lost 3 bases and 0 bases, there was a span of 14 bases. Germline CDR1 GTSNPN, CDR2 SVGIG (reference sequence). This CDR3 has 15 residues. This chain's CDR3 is CAWRLAGRMNTEAFF. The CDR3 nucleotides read TGTGCCTGGAGGCTGGCAGGAAGAATGAACACTGAAGCTTTCTTT.

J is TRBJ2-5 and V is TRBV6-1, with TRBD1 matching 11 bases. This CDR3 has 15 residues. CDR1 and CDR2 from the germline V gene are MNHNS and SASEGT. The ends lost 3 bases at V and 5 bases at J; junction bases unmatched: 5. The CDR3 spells CASSEDRGLGETQYF. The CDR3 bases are TGTGCCAGCAGTGAGGACAGGGGGCTAGGGGAGACCCAGTACTTC.

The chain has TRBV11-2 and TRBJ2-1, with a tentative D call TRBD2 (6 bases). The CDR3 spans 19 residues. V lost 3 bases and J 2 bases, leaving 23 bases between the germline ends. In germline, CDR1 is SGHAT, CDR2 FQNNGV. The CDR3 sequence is CASSFHGGSRAVTYNEQFF. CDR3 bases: TGTGCCAGCAGCTTTCACGGGGGAAGCAGGGCAGTCACCTACAATGAGCAGTTCTTC.

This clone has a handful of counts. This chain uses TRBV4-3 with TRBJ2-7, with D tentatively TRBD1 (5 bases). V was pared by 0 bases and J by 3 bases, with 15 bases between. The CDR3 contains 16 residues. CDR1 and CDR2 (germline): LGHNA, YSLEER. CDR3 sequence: CASSQEGPGKSYEQYF. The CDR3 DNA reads TGCGCCAGCAGCCAAGAAGGGCCAGGGAAAAGCTACGAGCAGTACTTC.

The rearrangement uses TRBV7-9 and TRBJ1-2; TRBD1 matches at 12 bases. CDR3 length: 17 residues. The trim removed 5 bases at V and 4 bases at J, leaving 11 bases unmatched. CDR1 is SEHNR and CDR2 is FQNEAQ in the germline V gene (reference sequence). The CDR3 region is CASSHTGTGGSGYGYTF. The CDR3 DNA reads TGTGCCAGCAGCCACACCGGGACAGGGGGCAGTGGCTATGGCTACACCTTC.

This CDR3 reads CASSSAFRAPGAYGYTF. CDR3 sequence (DNA): TGTGCCAGCAGTTCCGCTTTCCGGGCCCCTGGAGCCTATGGCTACACCTTC. The V gene is TRBV11-2, the J gene TRBJ1-2; D call uncertain. This CDR3 comprises 17 residues. V was pared by 6 bases and J by 4 bases, with 24 bases between. Germline loops: CDR1 SGHAT, CDR2 FQNNGV.

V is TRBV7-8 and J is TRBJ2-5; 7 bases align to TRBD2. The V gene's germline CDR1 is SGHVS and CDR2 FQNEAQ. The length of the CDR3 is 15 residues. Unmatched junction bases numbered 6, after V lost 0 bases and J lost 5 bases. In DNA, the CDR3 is TGTGCCAGCAGCTTAGCGACGGCGGGAGTGGAGACCCAGTACTTC. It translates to CASSLATAGVETQYF.

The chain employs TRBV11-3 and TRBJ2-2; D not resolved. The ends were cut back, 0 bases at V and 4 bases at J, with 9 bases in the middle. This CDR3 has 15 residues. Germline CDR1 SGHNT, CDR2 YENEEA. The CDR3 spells CASSLESRFTGELFF. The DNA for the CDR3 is TGTGCCAGCAGCTTAGAGTCTAGGTTCACCGGGGAGCTGTTTTTT.

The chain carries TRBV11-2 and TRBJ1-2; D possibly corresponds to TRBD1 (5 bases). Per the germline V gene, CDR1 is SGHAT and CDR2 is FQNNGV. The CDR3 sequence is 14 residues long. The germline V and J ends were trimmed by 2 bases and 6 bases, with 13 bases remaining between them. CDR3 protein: CASSLHQGLDGYTF. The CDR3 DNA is TGTGCCAGCAGCTTACATCAGGGTCTGGATGGCTACACCTTC.

The CDR3 here is CASSPRDRVQPQHF. DNA of the CDR3: TGTGCCAGCAGCCCGCGGGACAGGGTCCAGCCCCAGCATTTT. The chain employs TRBV27 and TRBJ1-5; 9 bases align to TRBD1. Trimming at V came to 6 bases and at J to 7 bases, leaving 7 bases not matched to a gene. Germline CDR1 reads MNHEY; CDR2 reads SMNVEV (reference sequence). This CDR3 is 14 amino acids long.

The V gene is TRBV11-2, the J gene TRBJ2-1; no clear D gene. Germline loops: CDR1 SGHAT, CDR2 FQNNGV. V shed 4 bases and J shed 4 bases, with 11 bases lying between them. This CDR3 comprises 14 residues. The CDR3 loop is CASSSPIGYNEQFF. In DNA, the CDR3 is TGTGCCAGCAGCTCCCCGATCGGTTACAATGAGCAGTTCTTC.

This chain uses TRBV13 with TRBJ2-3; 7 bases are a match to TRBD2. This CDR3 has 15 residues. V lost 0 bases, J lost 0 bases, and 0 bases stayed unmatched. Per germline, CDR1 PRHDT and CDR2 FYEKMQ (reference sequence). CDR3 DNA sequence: TGTGCCAGCAGCTTAGGAGCGGGAAGCACAGATACGCAGTATTTT. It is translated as CASSLGAGSTDTQYF.